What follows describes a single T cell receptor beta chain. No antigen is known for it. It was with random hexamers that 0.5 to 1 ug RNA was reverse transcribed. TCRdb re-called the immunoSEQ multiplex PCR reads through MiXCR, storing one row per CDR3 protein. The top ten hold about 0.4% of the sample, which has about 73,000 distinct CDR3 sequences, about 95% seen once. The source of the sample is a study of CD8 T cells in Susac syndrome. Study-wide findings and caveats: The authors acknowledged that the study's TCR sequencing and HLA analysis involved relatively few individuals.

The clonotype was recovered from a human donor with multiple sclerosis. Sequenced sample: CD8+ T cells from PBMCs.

CDR3 DNA sequence: TGTGCCAGCAGTTTATCAGGGGACACTGAAGCTTTCTTT. This gives the protein CASSLSGDTEAFF. V usage is TRBV27 and J usage is TRBJ1-1; a weak D match, TRBD1 (5 bases). Per the germline V gene, CDR1 is MNHEY and CDR2 is SMNVEV (reference sequence). V shed 0 bases and J shed 3 bases, with 5 bases lying between them. The CDR3 covers 13 residues.